This TCR beta chain is drawn from a study of cytomegalovirus exposure and HLA in healthy donors. Whole-study results and caveats: A list of around 150 TCR beta chains associated with cytomegalovirus was given.

CDR1 is SGHRS, CDR2 YFSETQ, per germline. With 6 bases clipped from V and 2 bases from J, the junction kept 6 bases outside the gene matches. This CDR3 spans 14 amino acids. Primers: 60 Vbeta forward and 13 Jbeta reverse. TCRdb's copy holds only in-frame clones and misses some; the assay was immunoSEQ multiplex PCR. This listing includes around 76,000 clones. As for this clone: What it recognizes is unknown.

The material sequenced was PBMCs. The sequence was collected from a woman in her sixties or seventies in good health and CMV-seronegative. The chain employs TRBV5-1 and TRBJ2-5; TRBD2 matches at 8 bases. CDR3 region: CASMAGGVQETQYF. The CDR3 bases are TGCGCCAGCATGGCGGGAGGTGTACAAGAGACCCAGTACTTC.